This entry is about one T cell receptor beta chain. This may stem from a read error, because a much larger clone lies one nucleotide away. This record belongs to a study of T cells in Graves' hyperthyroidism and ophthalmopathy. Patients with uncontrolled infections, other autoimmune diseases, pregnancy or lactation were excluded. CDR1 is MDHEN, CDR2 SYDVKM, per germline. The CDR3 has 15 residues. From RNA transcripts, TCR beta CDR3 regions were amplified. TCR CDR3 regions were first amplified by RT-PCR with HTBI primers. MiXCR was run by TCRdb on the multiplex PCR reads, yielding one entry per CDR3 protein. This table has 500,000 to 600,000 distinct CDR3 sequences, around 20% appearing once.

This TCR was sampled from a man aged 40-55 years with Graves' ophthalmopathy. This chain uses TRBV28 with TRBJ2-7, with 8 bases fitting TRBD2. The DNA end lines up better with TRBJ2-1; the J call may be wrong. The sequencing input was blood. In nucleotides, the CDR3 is TGTGCCAGCAGTTTAGCACTAGCGGCAGCCTACGAGCAGTTCTTC. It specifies CASSLALAAAYEQFF.